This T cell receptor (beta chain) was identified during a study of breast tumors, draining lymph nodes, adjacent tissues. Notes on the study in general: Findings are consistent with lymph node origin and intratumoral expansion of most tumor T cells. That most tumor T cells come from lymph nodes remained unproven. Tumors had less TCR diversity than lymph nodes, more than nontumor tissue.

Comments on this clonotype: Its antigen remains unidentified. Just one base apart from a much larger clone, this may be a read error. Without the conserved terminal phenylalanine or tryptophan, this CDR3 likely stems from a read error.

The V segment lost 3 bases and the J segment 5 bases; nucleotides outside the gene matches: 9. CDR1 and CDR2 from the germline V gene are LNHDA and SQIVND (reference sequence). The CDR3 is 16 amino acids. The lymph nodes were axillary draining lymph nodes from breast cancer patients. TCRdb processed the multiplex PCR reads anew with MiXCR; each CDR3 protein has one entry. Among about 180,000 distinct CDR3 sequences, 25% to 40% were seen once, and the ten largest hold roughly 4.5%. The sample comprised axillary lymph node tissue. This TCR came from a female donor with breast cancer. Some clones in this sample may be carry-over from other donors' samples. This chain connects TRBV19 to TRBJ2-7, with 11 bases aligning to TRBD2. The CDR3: CASSIKTSGSRNEQYS. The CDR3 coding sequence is TGTGCCAGTAGTATTAAAACTAGCGGGAGTAGAAACGAGCAGTACTCC.